This is a list of T cell receptor beta chains from one sample in a study of early stage breast cancer tumors. Here immunoSEQ multiplex PCR was the method, and the copy in TCRdb shows in-frame clones only, minus some. The table shows 60,000 to 75,000 clones, with 80% occurring only once. Sequenced input: blood. The receptors derive from a person aged 35-50 years with breast cancer. The CDR3 runs from the conserved cysteine through the conserved F or W. A D gene is named only where the DNA matches it firmly. The size entry is marked missing in some rows and otherwise reads once, few, many or a size class.

V	size	length	J	D	CDR3	DNA
TRBV5-8	-	13	TRBJ2-5	-	CASSLGQVETQYF	TGTGCCAGCAGCTTGGGGCAGGTAGAGACCCAGTACTTC
TRBV6-1	-	15	TRBJ2-7	TRBD2	CASSEGTSGSYEQYF	TGTGCCAGCAGTGAAGGGACTAGCGGGAGCTACGAGCAGTACTTC
TRBV7-9	-	16	TRBJ2-3	-	CASSRGQLSSTDTQYF	TGTGCCAGCAGCCGAGGACAGCTTTCTAGCACAGATACGCAGTATTTT
TRBV7-2	-	14	TRBJ1-1	-	CASSLQGLNTEAFF	TGTGCCAGCAGCCTTCAGGGACTGAACACTGAAGCTTTCTTT
TRBV28	few	13	TRBJ2-7	TRBD1	CATSTGGAYEQYF	TGTGCCACCTCGACAGGGGGAGCCTACGAGCAGTACTTC
TRBV9	-	16	TRBJ2-1	-	CASSVFSVGADNEQFF	TGTGCCAGCAGCGTCTTTAGCGTAGGAGCCGACAATGAGCAGTTCTTC
TRBV5-1	-	15	TRBJ2-3	-	CASSRNGVGTDTQYF	TGCGCCAGCAGCCGGAACGGGGTGGGCACAGATACGCAGTATTTT
TRBV27	-	14	TRBJ1-5	TRBD1	CASSRDSTNQPQHF	TGTGCCAGCAGCCGGGACAGTACCAATCAGCCCCAGCATTTT
TRBV29-1	-	15	TRBJ1-1	TRBD1	CSVRTGGLENTEAFF	TGCAGCGTTCGGACAGGGGGCCTTGAGAACACTGAAGCTTTCTTT
TRBV9	-	13	TRBJ1-2	-	CASTPKTGIGYTF	TGTGCCAGCACGCCAAAAACAGGGATCGGCTACACCTTC
TRBV27	few	11	TRBJ1-4	-	CASKNREKLFF	TGTGCCAGCAAAAACAGGGAAAAACTGTTTTTT
TRBV25-1	-	14	TRBJ1-1	TRBD1	CASRYRGPDTEAFF	TGTGCCAGCAGGTACAGGGGGCCGGACACTGAAGCTTTCTTT
TRBV28	-	15	TRBJ1-5	-	CASSFGGVGDQPQHF	TGTGCCAGCAGTTTTGGGGGGGTGGGGGATCAGCCCCAGCATTTT